Described below is a single TCR beta chain sequence and its context. The CDR3 sequence is 14 residues long. The germline gives CDR1 SGHRS, CDR2 YFSETQ. J gave up 5 bases and V 4 bases, and 3 bases lay outside the gene matches. The data were obtained in a study of T cell responses to AZD1222 COVID-19 vaccine. The assay was immunoSEQ multiplex PCR, and TCRdb's table has in-frame clones only and misses some. The sample lists tens of thousands of clones, 92% occurring once. The sample here was peripheral blood, taken 28 days after the second AZD1222 dose. This TCR derives from an adult who received the AZD1222 COVID-19 vaccine. The chain couples TRBV5-1 to TRBJ2-3; the match to TRBD1 covers 11 bases. The CDR3 DNA follows: TGCGCCAGCAGCCCAGGGACAGGGGGAGATACGCAGTATTTT. Its protein product is CASSPGTGGDTQYF.